These T cell receptor beta chains were read from a single sample in a study of cytomegalovirus exposure and HLA in healthy donors. Measured with immunoSEQ multiplex PCR; TCRdb has only the in-frame clones, and not every one. The repertoire holds over 200,000 clones, with 77% as singletons. Sequencing was performed on PBMCs. The receptors here all came from a woman aged 60 to 75 in good health and CMV-seropositive. Both conserved end residues are part of each CDR3. The D gene is left open where the match is weak. For some rows the clone size is stated as once, few or many, or as a class when expanded; others skip it.

D gene: NA
clone size: NA
J gene: TRBJ1-4
V gene: TRBV29-1
CDR3 protein: CSVQGGPGATNEKLFF
CDR3 DNA: TGCAGCGTGCAAGGAGGTCCGGGTGCAACTAATGAAAAACTGTTTTTT

D gene: NA
clone size: NA
J gene: TRBJ2-5
V gene: TRBV2
CDR3 protein: CASRGGRRSARETQYF
CDR3 DNA: TGTGCCAGCAGGGGGGGGCGACGGTCTGCCCGGGAGACCCAGTACTTC

D gene: NA
clone size: NA
J gene: TRBJ2-7
V gene: TRBV7-9
CDR3 protein: CASSWSERLHEQYF
CDR3 DNA: TGTGCCAGCAGCTGGTCCGAACGGTTGCACGAGCAGTACTTC

D gene: TRBD1
clone size: NA
J gene: TRBJ2-2
V gene: TRBV7-2
CDR3 protein: CASSTPGQLYTGELFF
CDR3 DNA: TGTGCCAGCAGCACGCCGGGACAGCTGTACACCGGGGAGCTGTTTTTT

D gene: TRBD1
clone size: NA
J gene: TRBJ1-4
V gene: TRBV7-2
CDR3 protein: CASSPQGQLPLELFF
CDR3 DNA: TGTGCCAGCAGCCCGCAGGGACAGCTACCGCTAGAACTGTTTTTT

D gene: TRBD1
clone size: NA
J gene: TRBJ2-2
V gene: TRBV5-1
CDR3 protein: CASSLEGAFYTGELFF
CDR3 DNA: TGCGCCAGCAGCTTGGAGGGGGCCTTCTACACCGGGGAGCTGTTTTTT

D gene: NA
clone size: NA
J gene: TRBJ1-6
V gene: TRBV14
CDR3 protein: CASRSSYNSPLHF
CDR3 DNA: TGTGCCAGCAGGAGCTCCTATAATTCACCCCTCCACTTT

D gene: NA
clone size: few
J gene: TRBJ1-2
V gene: TRBV4-3
CDR3 protein: CASSQEVGSYGYTF
CDR3 DNA: TGCGCCAGCAGCCAAGAGGTGGGCAGCTATGGCTACACCTTC

D gene: NA
clone size: NA
J gene: TRBJ1-3
V gene: TRBV7-2
CDR3 protein: CASSLAPGSGNTIYF
CDR3 DNA: TGTGCCAGCAGCTTAGCGCCAGGCTCTGGAAACACCATATATTTT

D gene: TRBD1
clone size: NA
J gene: TRBJ2-7
V gene: TRBV11-2
CDR3 protein: CASSYGTGWDEQYF
CDR3 DNA: TGTGCCAGCAGCTACGGGACAGGGTGGGACGAGCAGTACTTC

D gene: TRBD1
clone size: NA
J gene: TRBJ2-2
V gene: TRBV7-3
CDR3 protein: CASSSDRAWGELFF
CDR3 DNA: TGTGCCAGCAGCTCGGACAGGGCTTGGGGGGAGCTGTTTTTT

D gene: NA
clone size: NA
J gene: TRBJ2-7
V gene: TRBV6-6
CDR3 protein: CATPGVLYEQYF
CDR3 DNA: TGTGCCACCCCCGGGGTTCTATACGAGCAGTACTTC

D gene: TRBD1
clone size: NA
J gene: TRBJ1-2
V gene: TRBV19
CDR3 protein: CASSSRQGANYGYTF
CDR3 DNA: TGTGCCAGTAGCAGCCGACAGGGTGCTAACTATGGCTACACCTTC

D gene: NA
clone size: NA
J gene: TRBJ1-4
V gene: TRBV23-1
CDR3 protein: CASSPFGVWENEKLFF
CDR3 DNA: TGCGCCAGCAGCCCTTTCGGGGTCTGGGAGAATGAAAAACTGTTTTTT

D gene: NA
clone size: NA
J gene: TRBJ2-3
V gene: TRBV27
CDR3 protein: CASSPRSQGTDTQYF
CDR3 DNA: TGTGCCAGCAGTCCCCGATCTCAGGGCACAGATACGCAGTATTTT

D gene: TRBD1
clone size: NA
J gene: TRBJ1-1
V gene: TRBV18
CDR3 protein: CASSPPTGRTEAFF
CDR3 DNA: TGTGCCAGCTCACCACCGACAGGGAGGACTGAAGCTTTCTTT

D gene: TRBD1
clone size: NA
J gene: TRBJ1-6
V gene: TRBV2
CDR3 protein: CASSSGQGDSPLHF
CDR3 DNA: TGTGCCAGCAGCTCGGGACAGGGTGATTCACCCCTCCACTTT

D gene: TRBD1
clone size: few
J gene: TRBJ1-4
V gene: TRBV2
CDR3 protein: CASSGGTGEKLFF
CDR3 DNA: TGTGCCAGCAGTGGAGGGACAGGTGAAAAACTGTTTTTT

D gene: NA
clone size: NA
J gene: TRBJ1-6
V gene: TRBV18
CDR3 protein: CASSPNTGDNSPLHF
CDR3 DNA: TGTGCCAGCTCACCTAATACTGGAGATAATTCACCCCTCCACTTT

D gene: TRBD1
clone size: NA
J gene: TRBJ1-1
V gene: TRBV2
CDR3 protein: CASSINRGDTEAFF
CDR3 DNA: TGTGCCAGCAGTATTAACAGGGGAGACACTGAAGCTTTCTTT

D gene: NA
clone size: NA
J gene: TRBJ2-5
V gene: TRBV5-4
CDR3 protein: CASSFWGGQETQYF
CDR3 DNA: TGTGCCAGCAGCTTTTGGGGAGGCCAAGAGACCCAGTACTTC

D gene: TRBD1
clone size: NA
J gene: TRBJ1-3
V gene: TRBV30
CDR3 protein: CAWSRQGLGNTIYF
CDR3 DNA: TGTGCCTGGAGTAGACAGGGACTCGGAAACACCATATATTTT

D gene: NA
clone size: NA
J gene: TRBJ2-3
V gene: TRBV19
CDR3 protein: CASSNLGGTDTQYF
CDR3 DNA: TGTGCCAGTAGTAATTTAGGGGGCACAGATACGCAGTATTTT

D gene: NA
clone size: NA
J gene: TRBJ1-2
V gene: TRBV5-1
CDR3 protein: CASSLGGVNGYTF
CDR3 DNA: TGCGCCAGCAGCTTGGGCGGGGTTAATGGCTACACCTTC

D gene: NA
clone size: NA
J gene: TRBJ1-2
V gene: TRBV6-1
CDR3 protein: CASGLSSYGYTF
CDR3 DNA: TGTGCCAGCGGACTGTCCTCTTATGGCTACACCTTC

D gene: NA
clone size: NA
J gene: TRBJ1-2
V gene: TRBV6-1
CDR3 protein: CASSGGQGRFGVGGYTF
CDR3 DNA: TGTGCCAGCAGTGGGGGGCAGGGGCGCTTCGGGGTGGGTGGCTACACCTTC

D gene: TRBD2
clone size: NA
J gene: TRBJ2-2
V gene: TRBV30
CDR3 protein: CAWSPGTSGSTNTGELFF
CDR3 DNA: TGTGCCTGGAGTCCCGGGACTAGCGGGAGTACGAACACCGGGGAGCTGTTTTTT

D gene: NA
clone size: once
J gene: TRBJ2-1
V gene: TRBV2
CDR3 protein: CASSETGLGEQFF
CDR3 DNA: TGTGCCAGCAGCGAGACGGGTCTTGGTGAGCAGTTCTTC

D gene: TRBD2
clone size: NA
J gene: TRBJ2-1
V gene: TRBV5-1
CDR3 protein: CASSPPLAGGYNEQFF
CDR3 DNA: TGCGCCAGCAGCCCCCCACTAGCGGGAGGCTACAATGAGCAGTTCTTC